A single sample gave rise to the 16 T cell receptor beta chains below, sequenced in a study of healthy donors' naive CD4 and CD8 T cells. TCR libraries were built from around 0.45 ug of total RNA by linear amplification. TCRdb called the reads again in MiXCR, with one record for every CDR3 protein. The table lists about 180,000 distinct CDR3 sequences, over 60% of them singletons, with 2% to 2.5% in the top ten. Sequencing input: naive CD4+ and CD8+ T cells sorted from blood, pooled from several donors. The receptors stem from a pool of human donors in good health; the sample pools cells from several healthy donors.

In regard to this clonotype: Mismatch with germline at one junction end may stem from a read error. The V gene is TRBV4-2, the J gene TRBJ1-1; no clear D gene. The CDR3 sequence is 15 residues long. In germline, CDR1 is LGHNA, CDR2 YNFKEQ. The CDR3 region is CASSEEHAGDTEAFF. DNA of the CDR3: TGTGCCAGCAGCGAAGAACACGCGGGAGACACTGAAGCTTTCTTT.

This chain joins TRBV15 and TRBJ1-1; D ambiguous. The V gene's germline CDR1 is LNHNV and CDR2 YYDKDF (reference sequence). V lost 7 bases and J lost 0, with 12 bases in between. The CDR3 sequence is 14 residues long. CDR3 bases: TGTGCCACCACGGCTGGAGAATTGAACACTGAAGCTTTCTTT. Residues: CATTAGELNTEAFF.

The rearrangement uses TRBV12-3 or TRBV12-4 and TRBJ2-7; TRBD1 matches at 8 bases. The CDR3 consists of 14 residues. After removal of 4 bases from V and 7 bases from J, the junction contained 9 bases not matched to a gene. This CDR3 is CASSSPRGRVEQYF. The CDR3 DNA sequence: TGTGCCAGCAGTTCACCCAGGGGGCGCGTTGAGCAGTACTTC.

This clonotype was seen a handful of times. The chain links TRBV5-5 to TRBJ2-7; 11 nucleotides match TRBD2. The CDR3 runs to 14 residues. V was clipped by 4 bases and J by 1 base; unmatched bases: 1. From germline, CDR1 is SGHKS and CDR2 YYEKEE (reference sequence). The CDR3 loop reads CASSPSGRSYEQYF. The CDR3 nucleotides are TGTGCCAGCAGCCCTAGCGGGAGGTCCTACGAGCAGTACTTC.

This clonotype was observed once. The rearrangement joins TRBV29-1 to TRBJ1-2; 8 nucleotides align to TRBD1. This CDR3 is 12 amino acids long. The trim removed 5 bases at V and 8 bases at J, leaving 7 bases unmatched. The germline V gene encodes CDR1 SQVTM and CDR2 ANQGSEA. The chain's CDR3 is CSVIRGQQGYTF. The CDR3 DNA is TGCAGCGTTATCAGGGGGCAACAAGGCTACACCTTC.

V and J are TRBV15 and TRBJ2-5, with TRBD1 as a possible D gene (6 bases). The germline V gene encodes CDR1 LNHNV and CDR2 YYDKDF (reference sequence). The CDR3 loop spans 15 amino acids. Trimming stripped 5 bases from V and 1 base from J, with 14 bases between. CDR3 sequence (DNA): TGTGCCACCAGCGCCCACAGGGTGTCCCAAGAGACCCAGTACTTC. Protein product: CATSAHRVSQETQYF.

The rearrangement joins TRBV24-1 to TRBJ2-1, with D tentatively TRBD1 (5 bases). This CDR3 contains 14 residues. The V end was cut by 1 base, the J end by 8 bases, with 11 bases between. Per the germline V gene, CDR1 is KGHDR and CDR2 is SFDVKD. The CDR3 loop reads CATSDFFQGDEQFF. CDR3 nucleotide sequence: TGTGCCACCAGTGATTTCTTCCAGGGCGATGAGCAGTTCTTC.

J is TRBJ2-7 and V is TRBV12-3 or TRBV12-4; the D gene is possibly TRBD1 (6 bases). V was shortened by 10 bases and J by 2 bases, with 15 bases between the two germline ends. The length of the CDR3 is 13 residues. CDR3 protein: CATPDTGTYEQYF. CDR3 nucleotides: TGTGCCACCCCGGACACAGGGACCTACGAGCAGTACTTC.

This clonotype was picked up one time. V is TRBV6-5 and J is TRBJ2-1; 13 bases align to TRBD2. CDR3 length equals 16 residues. CDR1 is MNHEY, CDR2 SVGAGI, per germline. The ends lost 2 bases at V and 9 bases at J; junction bases unmatched: 7. The CDR3 is CASSYLGLAGAGEQFF. CDR3 DNA sequence: TGTGCCAGCAGTTACCTCGGACTAGCGGGAGCTGGTGAGCAGTTCTTC.

V gene TRBV11-1 combines with J gene TRBJ2-7, with 10 bases that match TRBD1. Germline loops: CDR1 SGHAT, CDR2 FQDESV (reference sequence). This CDR3 comprises 15 residues. J gave up 1 base and V 3 bases, and 3 bases lay outside the gene matches. The CDR3 sequence is CASSFGTGVSYEQYF. CDR3 bases: TGTGCCAGCAGCTTCGGGACAGGGGTTTCCTACGAGCAGTACTTC.

There are a few counts of this clonotype. The gene calls are TRBV29-1 and TRBJ2-7, with 7 nucleotides matching TRBD1. Germline V gene lookup returns CDR1 SQVTM and CDR2 ANQGSEA. This CDR3 has 13 residues. V trimming: 7 bases; J trimming: 2 bases; junction bases outside the gene matches: 8. CDR3: CSANRDSTYEQYF. The CDR3 coding sequence is TGCAGCGCCAACCGGGACAGCACCTACGAGCAGTACTTC.

A few counts support this clonotype. The J gene is TRBJ1-2, the V gene TRBV6-2 or TRBV6-3; the D is unclear. With 2 bases removed from V and 1 base from J, the gap between germline ends came to 8 bases. The V gene's germline CDR1 is MNHEY and CDR2 SVGEGT. The CDR3 consists of 14 residues. The CDR3 is CASSYHGVNYGYTF. The CDR3 region has the DNA TGTGCCAGCAGTTACCACGGGGTTAACTATGGCTACACCTTC.

The chain uses TRBV6-5 and TRBJ2-1, with D tentatively TRBD1 (5 bases). Germline loops: CDR1 MNHEY, CDR2 SVGAGI. V was trimmed by 2 bases and J by 6 bases, leaving 8 bases between them. The CDR3 runs to 13 residues. CDR3 amino acids: CASSYLRGNEQFF. CDR3 sequence (DNA): TGTGCCAGCAGTTACCTAAGGGGCAATGAGCAGTTCTTC.

The J gene is TRBJ2-7, the V gene TRBV2; TRBD2 is a possible D gene (5 bases). The CDR3 consists of 12 residues. The germline V gene has CDR1 SNHLY and CDR2 FYNNEI. The CDR3 loop is CGSYENGNEQYF. The CDR3 coding sequence is TGTGGGAGTTACGAGAACGGGAATGAGCAGTACTTC.

This clonotype was found once. This chain links TRBV2 with TRBJ1-5, with 7 bases fitting TRBD1. V was clipped by 4 bases and J by 5 bases; unmatched bases: 11. Per germline, CDR1 SNHLY and CDR2 FYNNEI. The CDR3 sequence is 16 residues long. In DNA, the CDR3 is TGTGCCAGCAGTGGCTACAGGGGATCGACTCATCAGCCCCAGCATTTT. It is translated as CASSGYRGSTHQPQHF.

The chain links TRBV5-5 to TRBJ2-5; 7 nucleotides agree with TRBD1. The V gene end was trimmed by 6 bases and the J gene end by 5 bases; junction bases not matched to a gene: 7. Germline assignment: CDR1 SGHKS and CDR2 YYEKEE (reference sequence). The CDR3 runs to 13 residues. Here the CDR3 reads CASTDREWETQYF. The CDR3 coding sequence is TGTGCCAGCACTGACAGGGAGTGGGAGACCCAGTACTTC. Based on the CDR3 plus reference TRBV5-5 and TRBJ2-5, the full variable domain is DAGVTQSPTHLIKTRGQQVTLRCSPISGHKSVSWYQQVLGQGPQFIFQYYEKEERGRGNFPDRFSARQFPNYSSELNVNALLLGDSALYLCASTDREWETQYFGPGTRLLVL.